What follows is one T cell receptor (beta chain) and its context. This sample stems from a study of shared clonotypes between healthy human individuals. The method was immunoSEQ multiplex PCR; TCRdb's version includes in-frame clones alone and lacks a portion of them. The sample lists about 660,000 clones; approximately 79% were seen once. CDR1 and CDR2 (germline): MDHEN, SYDVKM. The CDR3 sequence is 11 residues long. With 4 bases removed from V and 5 bases from J, the gap between germline ends came to 2 bases. This receptor was taken from a woman aged 25 to 39 in good health. Sequenced material: memory CD4+ T cells sorted from blood. Documented subset: CD45RA-negative fraction. The chain joins TRBV28 to TRBJ1-4; no clear D gene. The CDR3 DNA follows: TGTGCCAGCAGTTGGAATGAAAAACTGTTTTTT. Its translation is CASSWNEKLFF.